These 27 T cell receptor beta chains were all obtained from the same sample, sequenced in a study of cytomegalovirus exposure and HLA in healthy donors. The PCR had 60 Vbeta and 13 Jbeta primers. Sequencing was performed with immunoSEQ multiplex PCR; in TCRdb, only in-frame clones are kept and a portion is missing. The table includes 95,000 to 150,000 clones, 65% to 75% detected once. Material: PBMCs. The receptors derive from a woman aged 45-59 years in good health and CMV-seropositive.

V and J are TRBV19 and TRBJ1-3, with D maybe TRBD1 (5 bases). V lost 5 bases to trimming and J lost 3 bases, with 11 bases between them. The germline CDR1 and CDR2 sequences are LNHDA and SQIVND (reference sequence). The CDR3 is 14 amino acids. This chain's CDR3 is CASSWRGFGNTIYF. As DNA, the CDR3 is TGTGCCAGTAGTTGGAGGGGCTTTGGAAACACCATATATTTT. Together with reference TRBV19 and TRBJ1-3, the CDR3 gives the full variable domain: DGGITQSPKYLFRKEGQNVTLSCEQNLNHDAMYWYRQDPGQGLRLIYYSQIVNDFQKGDIAEGYSVSREKKESFPLTVTSAQKNPTAFYLCASSWRGFGNTIYFGEGSWLTVV.

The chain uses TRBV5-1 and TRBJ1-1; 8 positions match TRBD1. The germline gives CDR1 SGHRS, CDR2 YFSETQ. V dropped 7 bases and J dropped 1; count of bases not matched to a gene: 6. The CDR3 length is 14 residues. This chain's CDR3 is CASSLTGANTEAFF. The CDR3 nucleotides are TGCGCCAGCTCTCTGACAGGGGCGAACACTGAAGCTTTCTTT.

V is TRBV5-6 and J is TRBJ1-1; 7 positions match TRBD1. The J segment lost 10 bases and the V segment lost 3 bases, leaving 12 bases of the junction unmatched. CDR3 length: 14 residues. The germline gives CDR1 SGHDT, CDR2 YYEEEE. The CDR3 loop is CASSSLTRQGLAFF. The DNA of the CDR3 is TGTGCCAGCAGCTCCCTCACTCGACAGGGACTAGCTTTCTTT.

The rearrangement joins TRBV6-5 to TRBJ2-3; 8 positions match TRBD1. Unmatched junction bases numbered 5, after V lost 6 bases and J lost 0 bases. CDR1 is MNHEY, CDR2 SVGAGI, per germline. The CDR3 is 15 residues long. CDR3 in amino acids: CASSRRDRSTDTQYF. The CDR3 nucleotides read TGTGCCAGCAGCCGCCGGGACAGGAGCACAGATACGCAGTATTTT.

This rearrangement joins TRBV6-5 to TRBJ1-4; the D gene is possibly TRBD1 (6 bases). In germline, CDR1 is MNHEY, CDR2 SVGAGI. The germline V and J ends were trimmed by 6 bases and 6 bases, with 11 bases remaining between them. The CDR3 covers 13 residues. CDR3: CASRPWTDEKLFF. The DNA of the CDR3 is TGTGCCAGCAGACCTTGGACAGATGAAAAACTGTTTTTT.

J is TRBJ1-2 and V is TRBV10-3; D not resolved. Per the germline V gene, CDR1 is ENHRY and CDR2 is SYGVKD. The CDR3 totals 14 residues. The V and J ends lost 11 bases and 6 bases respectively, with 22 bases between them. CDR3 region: CAGTKGGNRDGYTF. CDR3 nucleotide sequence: TGTGCCGGAACTAAGGGAGGGAATAGAGATGGCTACACCTTC.

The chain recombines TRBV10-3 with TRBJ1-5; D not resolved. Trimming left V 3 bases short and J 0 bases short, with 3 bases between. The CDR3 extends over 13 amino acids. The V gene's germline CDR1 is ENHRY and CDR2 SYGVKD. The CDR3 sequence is CAISDYSNQPQHF. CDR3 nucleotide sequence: TGTGCCATCAGTGACTATAGCAATCAGCCCCAGCATTTT.

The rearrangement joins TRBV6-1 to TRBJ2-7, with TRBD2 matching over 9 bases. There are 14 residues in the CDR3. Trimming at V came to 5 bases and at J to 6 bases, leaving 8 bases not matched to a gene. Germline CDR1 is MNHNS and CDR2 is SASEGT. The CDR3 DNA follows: TGTGCCAGCAGTAGCGGGGGGACCCTAAGCGAGCAGTACTTC. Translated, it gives CASSSGGTLSEQYF.

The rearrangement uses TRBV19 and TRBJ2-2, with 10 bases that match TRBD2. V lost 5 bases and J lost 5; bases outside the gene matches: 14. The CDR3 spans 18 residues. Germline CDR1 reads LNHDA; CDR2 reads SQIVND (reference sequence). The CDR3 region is CASSSTRLAGDSTGELFF. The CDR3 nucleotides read TGTGCCAGTAGTTCGACTCGGCTAGCGGGGGATTCAACCGGGGAGCTGTTTTTT.

The CDR3 bases are TGCGCCAGCAGCTTGGGCCACAGCCAAAATTCACCCCTCCACTTT. Amino acids: CASSLGHSQNSPLHF. The J gene is TRBJ1-6, the V gene TRBV5-1, with D hard to call. In germline, CDR1 is SGHRS, CDR2 YFSETQ. V was shortened by 0 bases and J by 7 bases, with 11 bases between the two germline ends. This CDR3 region has 15 residues.

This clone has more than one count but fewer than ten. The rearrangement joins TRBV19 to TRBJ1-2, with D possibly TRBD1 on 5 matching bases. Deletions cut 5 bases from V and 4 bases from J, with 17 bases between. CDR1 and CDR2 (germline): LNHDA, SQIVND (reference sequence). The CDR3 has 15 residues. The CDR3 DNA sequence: TGTGCCAGTAGTCCCAGAGAGAGACAGATCTATGGCTACACCTTC. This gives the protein CASSPRERQIYGYTF.

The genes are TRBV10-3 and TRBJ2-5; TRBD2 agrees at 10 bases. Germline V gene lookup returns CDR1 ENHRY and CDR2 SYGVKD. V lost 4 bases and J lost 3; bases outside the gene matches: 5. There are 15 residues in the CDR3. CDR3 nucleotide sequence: TGTGCCATCAGTGGGGTTCTAGCGGGGGAAGAGACCCAGTACTTC. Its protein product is CAISGVLAGEETQYF.

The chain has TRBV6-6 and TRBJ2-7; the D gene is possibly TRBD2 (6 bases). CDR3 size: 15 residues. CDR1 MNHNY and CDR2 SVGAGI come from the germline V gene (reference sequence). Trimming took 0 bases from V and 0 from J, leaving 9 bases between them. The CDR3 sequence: CASSYSRDSSYEQYF. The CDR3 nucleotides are TGTGCCAGCAGTTACTCGCGGGATTCCTCCTACGAGCAGTACTTC.

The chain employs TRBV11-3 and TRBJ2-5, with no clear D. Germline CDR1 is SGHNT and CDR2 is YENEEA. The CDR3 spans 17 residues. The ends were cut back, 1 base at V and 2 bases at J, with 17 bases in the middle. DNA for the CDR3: TGTGCCAGCAGCTTAGGAGCCACCACCGGTCCTCAAGAGACCCAGTACTTC. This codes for CASSLGATTGPQETQYF.

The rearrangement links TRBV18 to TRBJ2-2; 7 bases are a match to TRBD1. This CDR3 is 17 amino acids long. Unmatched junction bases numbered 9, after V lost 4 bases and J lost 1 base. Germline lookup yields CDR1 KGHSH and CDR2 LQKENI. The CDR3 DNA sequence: TGTGCCAGCTCACGCCAAGAGACAGGGATGAACACCGGGGAGCTGTTTTTT. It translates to CASSRQETGMNTGELFF.

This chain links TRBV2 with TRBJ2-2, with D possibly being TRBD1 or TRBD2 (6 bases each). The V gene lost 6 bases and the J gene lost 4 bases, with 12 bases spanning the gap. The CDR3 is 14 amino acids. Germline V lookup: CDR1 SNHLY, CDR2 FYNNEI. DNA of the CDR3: TGTGCCAGCAGCGAACAGGGACTCACCGGGGAGCTGTTTTTT. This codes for CASSEQGLTGELFF.

This CDR3 is CASSSGTDASTDTQYF. CDR3 coding DNA: TGTGCCAGCAGCTCGGGGACAGATGCTAGCACAGATACGCAGTATTTT. The chain joins TRBV11-2 to TRBJ2-3; 7 nucleotides match TRBD1. This CDR3 comprises 16 residues. Looked up from germline, CDR1 is SGHAT and CDR2 is FQNNGV. V was pared by 4 bases and J by 0 bases, with 7 bases of the junction left unmatched.

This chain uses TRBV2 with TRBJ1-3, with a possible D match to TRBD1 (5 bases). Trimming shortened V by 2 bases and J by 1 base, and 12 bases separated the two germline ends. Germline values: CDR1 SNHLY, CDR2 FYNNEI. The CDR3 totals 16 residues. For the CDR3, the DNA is TGTGCCAGCAGTGAAAACAGGTTGGATTCTGGAAACACCATATATTTT. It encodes CASSENRLDSGNTIYF.

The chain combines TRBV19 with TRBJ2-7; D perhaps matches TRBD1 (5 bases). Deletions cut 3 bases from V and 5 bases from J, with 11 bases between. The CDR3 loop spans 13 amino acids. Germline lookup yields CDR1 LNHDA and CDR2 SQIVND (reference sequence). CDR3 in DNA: TGTGCCAGTAGTATGGCAGGGATCGACGAGCAGTACTTC. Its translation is CASSMAGIDEQYF.

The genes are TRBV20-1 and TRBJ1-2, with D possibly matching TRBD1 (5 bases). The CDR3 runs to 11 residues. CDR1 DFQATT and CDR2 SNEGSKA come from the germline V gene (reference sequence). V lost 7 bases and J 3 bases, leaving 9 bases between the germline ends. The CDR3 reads CSGTGDYGYTF. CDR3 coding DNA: TGCAGTGGGACGGGGGACTATGGCTACACCTTC.

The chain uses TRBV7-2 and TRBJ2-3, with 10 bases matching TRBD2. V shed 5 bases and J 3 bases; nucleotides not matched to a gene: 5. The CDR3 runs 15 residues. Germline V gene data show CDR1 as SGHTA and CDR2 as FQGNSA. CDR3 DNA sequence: TGTGCCAGCAGCCGACTAGCGGGTAGGACAGATACGCAGTATTTT. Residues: CASSRLAGRTDTQYF.

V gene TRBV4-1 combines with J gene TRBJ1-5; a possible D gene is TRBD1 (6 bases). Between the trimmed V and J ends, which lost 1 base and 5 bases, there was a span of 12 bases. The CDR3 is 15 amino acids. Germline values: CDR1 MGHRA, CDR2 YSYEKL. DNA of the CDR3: TGCGCCAGCAGCCAAGCACAGGGCCCTTATCAGCCCCAGCATTTT. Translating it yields CASSQAQGPYQPQHF.

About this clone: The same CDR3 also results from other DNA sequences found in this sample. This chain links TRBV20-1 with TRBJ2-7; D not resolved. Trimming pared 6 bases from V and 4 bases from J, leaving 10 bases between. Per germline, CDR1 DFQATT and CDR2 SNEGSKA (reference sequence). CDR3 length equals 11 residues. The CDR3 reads CSATSEYEQYF. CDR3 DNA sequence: TGCAGTGCGACTTCAGAGTACGAGCAGTACTTC.

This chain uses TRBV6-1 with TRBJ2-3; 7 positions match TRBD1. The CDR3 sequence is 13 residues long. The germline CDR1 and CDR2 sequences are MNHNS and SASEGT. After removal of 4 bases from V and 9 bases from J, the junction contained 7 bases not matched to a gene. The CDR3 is CASSANRGGTQYF. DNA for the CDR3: TGTGCCAGCAGTGCCAACAGGGGCGGCACGCAGTATTTT.

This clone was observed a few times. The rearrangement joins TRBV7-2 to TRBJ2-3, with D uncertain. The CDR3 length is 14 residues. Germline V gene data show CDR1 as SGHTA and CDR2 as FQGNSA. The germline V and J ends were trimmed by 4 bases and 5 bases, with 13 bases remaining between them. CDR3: CASSSRVGVDTQYF. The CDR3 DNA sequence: TGTGCCAGCAGCTCCCGGGTTGGAGTAGATACGCAGTATTTT.

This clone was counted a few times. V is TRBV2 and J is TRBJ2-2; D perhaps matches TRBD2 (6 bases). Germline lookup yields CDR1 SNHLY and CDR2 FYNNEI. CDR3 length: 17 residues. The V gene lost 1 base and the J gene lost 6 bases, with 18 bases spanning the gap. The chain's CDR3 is CASSEVVAAVSAGELFF. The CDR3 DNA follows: TGTGCCAGCAGTGAAGTTGTAGCGGCGGTTTCTGCCGGGGAGCTGTTTTTT.

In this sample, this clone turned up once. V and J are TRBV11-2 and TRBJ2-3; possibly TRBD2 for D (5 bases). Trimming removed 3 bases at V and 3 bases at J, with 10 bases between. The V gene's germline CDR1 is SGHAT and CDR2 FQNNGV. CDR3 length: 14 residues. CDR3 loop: CASSFTSGTDTQYF. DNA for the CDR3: TGTGCCAGCAGCTTCACTAGTGGGACAGATACGCAGTATTTT.